This T cell receptor (beta chain) was captured in a study of blood T cell repertoires in COVID-19. This clone has a single count. In the authors' workflow: For nucleated cells, counts were estimated from reference gene primer amplification. The protocol was immunoSEQ multiplex PCR, while the TCRdb copy is restricted to in-frame clones and leaves out a portion. D and trimming come from the DNA, and the V and J calls and clone size come from that table. The sample lists approximately 150,000 clones, about 85% seen once, with roughly 8% in the top ten. In germline, CDR1 is SGHTA, CDR2 FQGTGA. Trimming stripped 2 bases from V and 10 bases from J, with 14 bases between. The CDR3 is 13 residues long. Enrolled through a virtual design, the participants were between about 18 and 100 years of age and came from roughly 22 US areas. Participant-reported clinical history was the basis for cohort assignment. Two negative PCRs, clearance, or symptom resolution had been documented for recovered Cohort 3 donors.

The clonotype was recovered from a woman between 45 and 65 years old who had recovered from COVID-19. Specimen: PBMCs or T cells enriched from blood (not recorded which). The V and J genes are TRBV7-3 and TRBJ1-1; unclear D gene. The CDR3 here is CASSLGETTRAFF. The CDR3 DNA reads TGTGCCAGCAGCTTAGGTGAAACTACCAGAGCTTTCTTT.